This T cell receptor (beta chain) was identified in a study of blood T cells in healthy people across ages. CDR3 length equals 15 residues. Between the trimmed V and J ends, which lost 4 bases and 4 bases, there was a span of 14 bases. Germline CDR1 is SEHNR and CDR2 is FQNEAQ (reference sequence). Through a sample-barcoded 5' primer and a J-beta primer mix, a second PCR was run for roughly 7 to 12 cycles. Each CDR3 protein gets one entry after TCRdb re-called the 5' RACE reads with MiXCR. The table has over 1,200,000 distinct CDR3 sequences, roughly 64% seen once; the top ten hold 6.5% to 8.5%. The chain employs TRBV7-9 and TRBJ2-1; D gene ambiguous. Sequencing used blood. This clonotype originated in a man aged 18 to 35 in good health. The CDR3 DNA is TGTGCCAGCAGCTCGGCTCGGGCAAGATACAATGAGCAGTTCTTC. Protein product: CASSSARARYNEQFF.